The 24 T cell receptor beta chains below were found in one sample sequenced in a study of blood T cell repertoires in COVID-19 (TCRdb year 2020). The library was prepared using the immunoSEQ multiplex PCR assay. TCRdb mirrors the immuneACCESS table, restricted to in-frame sequences. Some clones are absent from its copies; in checked studies, under half trace to an unresolved V gene, and the reason for the others is unknown. The sample records around 140,000 clones, roughly 84% of which are singletons. Approximately 9% of the sample is held by the ten biggest clonotypes. The material sequenced was peripheral blood. These receptor sequences come from a man aged 30 to 45 with COVID-19, enrolled during active disease.

J is TRBJ2-1 and V is TRBV25-1; the match to TRBD2 covers 8 bases. Looked up from germline, CDR1 is MGHDK and CDR2 is SYGVNS. CDR3 length: 15 residues. V lost 3 bases, J lost 10 bases, and 11 bases stayed unmatched. CDR3: CASSDVGRGAWEQFF. The CDR3 region has the DNA TGTGCCAGCAGTGACGTCGGGCGGGGGGCTTGGGAGCAGTTCTTC.

J is TRBJ2-1 and V is TRBV24-1; 12 bases match TRBD2. The germline V gene has CDR1 KGHDR and CDR2 SFDVKD. The CDR3 spans 16 residues. Trimming at V came to 4 bases and at J to 5 bases, leaving 5 bases not matched to a gene. CDR3 in amino acids: CATSDPGTSGHNEQFF. The CDR3 DNA reads TGTGCCACCAGTGACCCCGGGACTAGCGGGCACAATGAGCAGTTCTTC.

The chain carries TRBV10-3 and TRBJ2-3, with D perhaps matching TRBD2 (6 bases). CDR3 length equals 14 residues. Germline CDR1 reads ENHRY; CDR2 reads SYGVKD. V was trimmed by 4 bases and J by 0 bases, leaving 8 bases between them. The CDR3 sequence: CAISVGGSTDTQYF. The CDR3 coding sequence is TGTGCCATCAGTGTGGGGGGTAGCACAGATACGCAGTATTTT.

The chain links TRBV7-6 to TRBJ2-2, with 9 bases fitting TRBD2. The CDR3 consists of 15 residues. CDR1 is SGHVS and CDR2 is FNYEAQ in the germline V gene. With 9 bases clipped from V and 4 bases from J, the junction kept 9 bases outside the gene matches. CDR3 region: CASCLAGECTGELFF. DNA for the CDR3: TGTGCCAGTTGCTTAGCGGGAGAGTGCACCGGGGAGCTGTTTTTT.

J is TRBJ1-3 and V is TRBV18; D gene uncertain. V lost 2 bases to trimming and J lost 1 base, with 12 bases between them. Germline values: CDR1 KGHSH, CDR2 LQKENI. The CDR3 has 16 amino acids. CDR3 region: CASSPFEVESGNTIYF. The CDR3 DNA follows: TGTGCCAGCTCACCATTCGAGGTTGAATCTGGAAACACCATATATTTT.

The V call is TRBV28, the J call TRBJ1-5; D uncertain. Per the germline V gene, CDR1 is MDHEN and CDR2 is SYDVKM. The CDR3 totals 15 residues. The V end was cut by 3 bases, the J end by 4 bases, with 13 bases between. CDR3 DNA: TGTGCCAGCAGTTTGAGAGGGATCGGAAATCAGCCCCAGCATTTT. This codes for CASSLRGIGNQPQHF.

V usage is TRBV5-5 and J usage is TRBJ2-7, with D perhaps matching TRBD2 (7 bases). Trimming removed 1 base from V and 3 bases from J, with 20 bases in between. The CDR3 runs to 17 residues. Germline values: CDR1 SGHKS, CDR2 YYEKEE (reference sequence). CDR3 sequence reads: CASSLRGGTGDGYEQYF. The DNA for the CDR3 is TGTGCCAGCAGCTTGAGGGGGGGCACCGGCGACGGCTACGAGCAGTACTTC. Full variable domain (rest looked up from reference TRBV5-5 and TRBJ2-7): DAGVTQSPTHLIKTRGQQVTLRCSPISGHKSVSWYQQVLGQGPQFIFQYYEKEERGRGNFPDRFSARQFPNYSSELNVNALLLGDSALYLCASSLRGGTGDGYEQYFGPGTRLTVT.

This clone appeared a single time. This chain uses TRBV7-9 with TRBJ1-2, with D perhaps TRBD1 (6 bases). Per germline, CDR1 SEHNR and CDR2 FQNEAQ (reference sequence). Trimming shortened V by 3 bases and J by 7 bases, and 9 bases separated the two germline ends. CDR3 size: 12 residues. The CDR3 reads CASSLGTSGYTF. The CDR3 DNA reads TGTGCCAGCAGCTTGGGGACATCTGGCTACACCTTC.

The rearrangement uses TRBV19 and TRBJ1-2; weak D call: TRBD1 (5 bases). Trimming pared 4 bases from V and 0 bases from J, leaving 9 bases between. This CDR3 is 14 amino acids long. Germline lookup yields CDR1 LNHDA and CDR2 SQIVND (reference sequence). CDR3 loop: CASSTLTANYGYTF. The CDR3 bases are TGTGCCAGTAGTACCCTGACAGCTAACTATGGCTACACCTTC.

The genes are TRBV5-1 and TRBJ2-3, with 7 positions matching TRBD2. The CDR3 extends over 15 amino acids. CDR1 is SGHRS, CDR2 YFSETQ, per germline. J lost 4 bases, V lost 1 base, and 6 bases had no gene match. The DNA for the CDR3 is TGCGCCAGCAGCTTGCCGTCTAGCGGTCCAGATACGCAGTATTTT. Protein product: CASSLPSSGPDTQYF.

V and J are TRBV18 and TRBJ2-2; D uncertain. This CDR3 is 13 amino acids long. The V end was cut by 3 bases, the J end by 6 bases, with 8 bases between. The germline V gene has CDR1 KGHSH and CDR2 LQKENI. CDR3 in amino acids: CASSPLLSGELFF. The CDR3 DNA reads TGTGCCAGCTCACCCCTCCTCTCCGGGGAGCTGTTTTTT.

The chain recombines TRBV27 with TRBJ2-1; perhaps TRBD2 as D (6 bases). Germline loops: CDR1 MNHEY, CDR2 SMNVEV (reference sequence). This CDR3 region has 16 residues. Between the trimmed V and J ends, which lost 7 bases and 1 base, there was a span of 17 bases. DNA of the CDR3: TGTGCCAGCAAGATAGAGCGGGTTACTTCCTACAATGAGCAGTTCTTC. It translates to CASKIERVTSYNEQFF.

V is TRBV28 and J is TRBJ1-5, with 9 bases lining up with TRBD1. This CDR3 has 15 residues. The germline V gene has CDR1 MDHEN and CDR2 SYDVKM. The ends lost 4 bases at V and 5 bases at J; junction bases unmatched: 6. The CDR3 DNA is TGTGCCAGCAGTTCCGGGACAGGGTTCTATCAGCCCCAGCATTTT. Translation: CASSSGTGFYQPQHF.

The chain recombines TRBV28 with TRBJ1-1, with D possibly being TRBD1 (5 bases). CDR1 and CDR2 from the germline V gene are MDHEN and SYDVKM. The CDR3 has 13 residues. Between the trimmed V and J ends, which lost 7 bases and 2 bases, there was a span of 11 bases. The CDR3 DNA reads TGTGCCAGCATTAGACAGAAAAACACTGAAGCTTTCTTT. It translates to CASIRQKNTEAFF.

The rearrangement links TRBV30 to TRBJ1-1; no clear D. This CDR3 comprises 13 residues. Germline V gene lookup returns CDR1 GTSNPN and CDR2 SVGIG (reference sequence). Trimming stripped 4 bases from V and 1 base from J, with 10 bases between. The CDR3 loop reads CAWKEAGNTEAFF. The DNA of the CDR3 is TGTGCCTGGAAGGAGGCAGGGAACACTGAAGCTTTCTTT.

J is TRBJ2-7 and V is TRBV6-5; no clear D. V lost 7 bases, J lost 0 bases, and 13 bases lay in between. This CDR3 has 14 residues. Germline loops: CDR1 MNHEY, CDR2 SVGAGI. The CDR3: CASNRRGPSYEQYF. CDR3 nucleotide sequence: TGTGCCAGCAATCGGCGTGGGCCCTCCTACGAGCAGTACTTC.

The rearrangement uses TRBV7-3 and TRBJ2-5; tentatively, D is TRBD1 (7 bases). This CDR3 spans 16 amino acids. Germline V CDR1 and CDR2: SGHTA, FQGTGA. V shed 4 bases and J shed 1 base, with 16 bases lying between them. CDR3: CASSYQGGSGQETQYF. As DNA, the CDR3 is TGTGCCAGCAGCTACCAGGGGGGTAGCGGCCAAGAGACCCAGTACTTC.

The rearrangement links TRBV12-3 or TRBV12-4 to TRBJ2-1; D is unclear. CDR3 length: 12 residues. V was cut by 7 bases and J by 9 bases, with 13 bases left in between. CDR3 DNA sequence: TGTGCCAGCACTCTTGAGGTTGTTGAGCAGTTCTTC. Encoded protein: CASTLEVVEQFF.

The chain is built from TRBV2 and TRBJ2-7; TRBD2 aligns across 9 bases. This CDR3 region has 15 residues. The junction had 8 bases not matched to a gene; V was cut back by 6 bases and J by 2 bases. Germline assignment: CDR1 SNHLY and CDR2 FYNNEI. Here the CDR3 reads CASSLRGLATYEQYF. DNA for the CDR3: TGTGCCAGCAGCTTACGAGGACTAGCGACCTACGAGCAGTACTTC.

The chain recombines TRBV11-1 with TRBJ2-1; 7 nucleotides agree with TRBD1. The germline V gene has CDR1 SGHAT and CDR2 FQDESV (reference sequence). V shed 5 bases, J shed 7 bases, and the junction held 11 bases outside the gene matches. The CDR3 is 15 residues long. CDR3 amino acids: CASSPQTGYENEQFF. CDR3 sequence (DNA): TGTGCCAGCAGCCCCCAGACAGGGTATGAGAATGAGCAGTTCTTC.

The genes are TRBV11-2 and TRBJ2-3; D not certain. V was pared by 5 bases and J by 2 bases, with 5 bases between. The CDR3 loop spans 12 amino acids. Per germline, CDR1 SGHAT and CDR2 FQNNGV. The CDR3 bases are TGTGCCAGCAGCGTCATCACAGATACGCAGTATTTT. Protein product: CASSVITDTQYF. Drawing the rest from reference TRBV11-2 and TRBJ2-3, the complete variable domain is EAGVAQSPRYKIIEKRQSVAFWCNPISGHATLYWYQQILGQGPKLLIQFQNNGVVDDSQLPKDRFSAERLKGVDSTLKIQPAKLEDSAVYLCASSVITDTQYFGPGTRLTVL.

This clone was seen at least ten times. This rearrangement joins TRBV28 to TRBJ2-4; D possibly corresponds to TRBD1 (6 bases). Germline lookup yields CDR1 MDHEN and CDR2 SYDVKM. Trimming cost V 5 bases and J 6 bases, with 14 bases left between them. This CDR3 is built from 14 residues. This CDR3 reads CASSRLGTPNIQYF. Here the CDR3 DNA reads TGTGCCAGCAGTCGACTGGGGACACCAAACATTCAGTACTTC.

The chain has TRBV5-6 and TRBJ2-7; the match to TRBD1 covers 10 bases. V was clipped by 5 bases and J by 2 bases; unmatched bases: 4. Germline CDR1 and CDR2: SGHDT and YYEEEE. The CDR3 contains 14 residues. DNA for the CDR3: TGTGCCAGCAGAACCGGGACAGGGGCCTACGAGCAGTACTTC. This encodes CASRTGTGAYEQYF. The full variable domain, rest sourced from reference TRBV5-6 and TRBJ2-7, is DAGVTQSPTHLIKTRGQQVTLRCSPKSGHDTVSWYQQALGQGPQFIFQYYEEEERQRGNFPDRFSGHQFPNYSSELNVNALLLGDSALYLCASRTGTGAYEQYFGPGTRLTVT.

The V call is TRBV18, the J call TRBJ1-4; TRBD1 aligns across 10 bases. This CDR3 comprises 15 residues. In germline, CDR1 is KGHSH, CDR2 LQKENI. V lost 5 bases to trimming and J lost 4 bases; unmatched junction nucleotides: 4. DNA for the CDR3: TGTGCCAGCTCATCGGGACAGGGGCTTAATGAAAAACTGTTTTTT. Its translation: CASSSGQGLNEKLFF. The variable domain in full, with the rest retrieved from reference TRBV18 and TRBJ1-4, is NAGVMQNPRHLVRRRGQEARLRCSPMKGHSHVYWYRQLPEEGLKFMVYLQKENIIDESGMPKERFSAEFPKEGPSILRIQQVVRGDSAAYFCASSSGQGLNEKLFFGSGTQLSVL.